This T cell receptor beta chain was captured by sequencing in a study of cytomegalovirus exposure and HLA in healthy donors. In the study overall: Both the 95 to 150 validation repertoires and the roughly 640 first-cohort repertoires used the same platform, as reported by a later analysis.

Only one count was recorded for this clone. Its antigen remains unidentified. Some clones are missing from TCRdb's copy, which holds only in-frame ones; the method was immunoSEQ multiplex PCR. This sample has 130,000 or so clones, with 89% found just once. Whole-study findings and limits: The study flagged 150 to 200 TCR beta chains as cytomegalovirus-associated. That first-cohort TCR clusters tended to co-occur in the approximately 110 validation repertoires was found in a later analysis. Reportedly, diagnosis of cytomegalovirus status by the classifier showed high specificity and sensitivity.

This CDR3 has 18 amino acids. The receptor was derived from a woman aged 18-29 years in good health and CMV-seronegative. The sample comprised PBMCs. The J gene is TRBJ1-2, the V gene TRBV21-1; the DNA was not compared with TRBD1, the D call given in the table. TRBV21-1 is annotated as a pseudogene. DNA for the CDR3: TGTGCCAGCAGCTCATACGAGGGGGACAACAGTTTCCCTCTTGGCTACACCTTC. Translation: CASSSYEGDNSFPLGYTF.